A selection of T cell receptor beta chains follows, all from one sample in a study of blood T cell repertoires in COVID-19. Only in-frame clones appear in the TCRdb table, and some are missing; sequencing was by immunoSEQ multiplex PCR. There are approximately 200,000 clones in the sample; over 75% occur only once, and 11% lies in the top ten. Sequencing was carried out using peripheral blood. Source of these receptors: a human donor with active or convalescent COVID-19. The donor label of this sample is uncertain. The CDR3 runs from the conserved cysteine through the conserved F or W. The D gene is left open where the match is weak. A row's size may be missing; if present it is once, few, many or a size class.

NA,TRBJ2-5,NA,TRBV28,CASSDPAGVGETQYF,TGTGCCAGCAGTGACCCGGCAGGGGTGGGGGAGACCCAGTACTTC
NA,TRBJ2-3,TRBD2,TRBV7-9,CASSLTGVKAGGPPDTQYF,TGTGCCAGCAGCTTGACAGGCGTCAAGGCGGGAGGCCCACCAGATACGCAGTATTTT
NA,TRBJ2-5,NA,TRBV27,CATRRTVAYQETQYF,TGTGCCACCCGACGAACGGTAGCCTACCAAGAGACCCAGTACTTC
NA,TRBJ2-1,TRBD2,TRBV7-2,CASSLGVLAGRSYNEQFF,TGTGCCAGCAGCTTAGGGGTACTAGCGGGGCGCTCCTACAATGAGCAGTTCTTC
NA,TRBJ1-4,NA,TRBV5-1,CASSSGRADEKLFF,TGCGCCAGCAGCTCCGGGAGGGCCGATGAAAAACTGTTTTTT
NA,TRBJ2-5,TRBD2,TRBV9,CASSVGLATETQYF,TGTGCCAGCAGCGTAGGACTAGCAACGGAGACCCAGTACTTC
once,TRBJ1-1,NA,TRBV20-1,CSALRGTEAFF,TGCAGTGCTTTAAGAGGCACTGAAGCTTTCTTT
once,TRBJ2-1,NA,TRBV12-2,CASRQLIHEVLGDWNEQFF,TGTGCAAGTCGCCAATTGATTCATGAGGTTCTCGGAGACTGGAATGAGCAGTTCTTC
NA,TRBJ2-2,TRBD2,TRBV7-3,CASSRGLAGSNTGELFF,TGTGCCAGCAGCAGGGGACTAGCGGGGTCGAACACCGGGGAGCTGTTTTTT
NA,TRBJ1-3,NA,TRBV11-2,CASSLSTGHGNTIYF,TGTGCCAGCAGCTTAAGTACAGGGCACGGAAACACCATATATTTT
NA,TRBJ2-5,NA,TRBV5-1,CASSSAGSTMKRTQYF,TGCGCCAGCAGCTCGGCGGGGTCTACAATGAAGAGAACCCAGTACTTC
NA,TRBJ1-2,NA,TRBV18,CASSPPTGTANYGYTF,TGTGCCAGCTCACCACCCACAGGCACAGCTAACTATGGCTACACCTTC
many,TRBJ1-2,TRBD1,TRBV4-2,CASSQGRDRWSGYTF,TGTGCCAGCAGCCAAGGCCGGGACAGGTGGAGTGGCTACACCTTC
NA,TRBJ2-7,TRBD2,TRBV5-4,CASSARGVAGFEQYF,TGTGCCAGCAGCGCGCGGGGGGTGGCAGGGTTCGAGCAGTACTTC